These T cell receptor beta chains were read from a single sample in a study of blood T cell repertoires in COVID-19. Some clones are missing from TCRdb's copy, which holds only in-frame ones; the method was immunoSEQ multiplex PCR. The data contain roughly 82,000 clones, roughly 88% of them singletons. The sequencing input was peripheral blood. Every receptor here comes from a woman between 45 and 60 years old in a cohort sampled during active COVID-19. The CDR3 runs from the conserved cysteine through the conserved F or W. The D gene is left open where the match is weak. Some rows have no size entry. The others give once, few or many, or a class for an expanded clone.

d_gene,len,v_gene,j_gene,abundance,CDR3nt,CDR3aa
NA,12,TRBV29-1,TRBJ2-1,NA,TGCAGCGTTGAGGGTGAAGGGAGAAAACAGTTCTTC,CSVEGEGRKQFF
NA,14,TRBV5-6,TRBJ2-1,NA,TGTGCCAGCTACGGGGTTAGCTCCTACAATGAGCAGTTCTTC,CASYGVSSYNEQFF
NA,13,TRBV28,TRBJ1-6,NA,TGTGCCAGCAGTGGGCAGGCCCCCTCACCCCTCCACTTT,CASSGQAPSPLHF
TRBD2,14,TRBV28,TRBJ2-1,NA,TGTGCCAGCAGCCTAGCGGGAGTACCCTATGAGCAGTTCTTC,CASSLAGVPYEQFF
TRBD1,17,TRBV29-1,TRBJ2-7,few,TGCAGCGCAGCCACCCTCCGGACAGGGAGGTCAGCCTACGAGCAGTACTTC,CSAATLRTGRSAYEQYF
NA,15,TRBV18,TRBJ1-4,few,TGTGCCAGCTCACCACCGACAGACGTTAATGAAAAACTGTTTTTT,CASSPPTDVNEKLFF
TRBD1,12,TRBV7-6,TRBJ1-2,NA,TGTGCCAGCAGCTCCGGACAGGGCGGCTACACCTTC,CASSSGQGGYTF
NA,13,TRBV6-9,TRBJ2-2,once,TGTGCCACCCAGGGATGGGGAACCGGGGAGCTGTTTTTT,CATQGWGTGELFF
NA,16,TRBV7-2,TRBJ2-7,NA,TGTGCCAGCAGTAAAGGTCGGGACATAGGCTCCTACGAGCAGTACTTC,CASSKGRDIGSYEQYF
TRBD2,17,TRBV12-5,TRBJ2-1,NA,TGTGCTAGTGGTTTCTCGACTAGCCGTAACTCCTACAATGAGCAGTTCTTC,CASGFSTSRNSYNEQFF
NA,14,TRBV28,TRBJ1-1,NA,TGTGCCAGCAGTCTACCCGCGGGAGACACTGAAGCTTTCTTT,CASSLPAGDTEAFF
NA,13,TRBV9,TRBJ2-1,NA,TGTGCCAGCAGCGTAGAGCCCACAGGCGAGCAGTTCTTC,CASSVEPTGEQFF
TRBD1,15,TRBV28,TRBJ2-5,NA,TGTGCCAGCAGTTTAAGAGGGGGCGGGTGGGAGACCCAGTACTTC,CASSLRGGGWETQYF
TRBD1,14,TRBV6-5,TRBJ2-1,once,TGTGCCAGCAGACCGGGACAGGACTACAATGAGCAGTTCTTC,CASRPGQDYNEQFF
TRBD2,18,TRBV6-4,TRBJ2-2,NA,TGTGCCAGCAGTGAGGAACTAGCGGGAGGGCCGGGCACCGGGGAGCTGTTTTTT,CASSEELAGGPGTGELFF
NA,16,TRBV30,TRBJ1-3,NA,TGTGCCTGGAGCCTGGCAGGGGCTAACTCTGGAAACACCATATATTTT,CAWSLAGANSGNTIYF
TRBD2,15,TRBV18,TRBJ2-5,once,TGTGCCAGCTCACCGAGCGGGAGGCTGGGAGAGACCCAGTACTTC,CASSPSGRLGETQYF
NA,13,TRBV28,TRBJ1-5,NA,TGTGCCAGCAGAACAGGGTTGAATCAGCCCCAGCATTTT,CASRTGLNQPQHF
TRBD2,15,TRBV7-2,TRBJ2-7,NA,TGTGCCAGCAGCTTAAGACGGCTAGCGGTCAACGAGCAGTACTTC,CASSLRRLAVNEQYF
TRBD2,16,TRBV19,TRBJ2-1,NA,TGTGCCAGTAGTATAGGCGCGGGAGGGCCGGGGAATGAGCAGTTCTTC,CASSIGAGGPGNEQFF
NA,15,TRBV27,TRBJ2-1,NA,TGTGCCAGCACCCCCGGGACACCTTCCTACAATGAGCAGTTCTTC,CASTPGTPSYNEQFF
NA,14,TRBV7-3,TRBJ2-7,few,TGTGCCAGCAGCTTAACGCAGGTTTCCTACGAGCAGTACTTC,CASSLTQVSYEQYF
NA,16,TRBV2,TRBJ2-7,NA,TGTGCCAGCAGTGATGCCATCACAATCCAAACCTACGAGCAGTACTTC,CASSDAITIQTYEQYF
TRBD1,13,TRBV29-1,TRBJ1-4,NA,TGCAGCGTTGCAGGACAGGGTGGGGAAAAACTGTTTTTT,CSVAGQGGEKLFF
TRBD2,21,TRBV3-1/TRBV3-2,TRBJ2-3,NA,TGTGCCAGCAGCCTAGTGTCTGGACTAGCGGGAGCCACACTCCCCACAGATACGCAGTATTTT,CASSLVSGLAGATLPTDTQYF
TRBD1,16,TRBV3-1/TRBV3-2,TRBJ1-4,NA,TGTGCCAGCAGCCCCGTGACAGGGATGGTTAATGAAAAACTGTTTTTT,CASSPVTGMVNEKLFF
NA,14,TRBV7-9,TRBJ2-7,NA,TGTGCCAGCAGCCTCGTGGCCCGCGGCTACGAGCAGTACTTC,CASSLVARGYEQYF
NA,12,TRBV6-5,TRBJ1-2,NA,TGTGCCAGCAGTTACTCGACGGGGGGGTCGACCTTC,CASSYSTGGSTF
NA,17,TRBV10-1,TRBJ2-3,NA,TGCGCCAGCAGTGAGGAAACGACAAGCCCTGGCACAGATACGCAGTATTTT,CASSEETTSPGTDTQYF
NA,14,TRBV18,TRBJ1-5,NA,TGTGCCAGCTCCCGGGGTCTAGGTCCTCAGCCCCAGCATTTT,CASSRGLGPQPQHF
NA,14,TRBV19,TRBJ1-4,few,TGTGCCAGTAGTAGACAGCCACGTAATGAAAAACTGTTTTTT,CASSRQPRNEKLFF
NA,15,TRBV7-9,TRBJ2-6,NA,TGTGCCAGCAGCTTAAGCCCCCCTGGGGCCAACGTCCTGACTTTC,CASSLSPPGANVLTF
NA,12,TRBV10-2,TRBJ2-7,NA,TGCGCCAGCAGTGAGATAGCCTACGAGCAGTACTTC,CASSEIAYEQYF
TRBD1,17,TRBV9,TRBJ2-5,NA,TGTGCCAGCAGCGTATCCCCCCAGGGGGTCGGCCAAGAGACCCAGTACTTC,CASSVSPQGVGQETQYF
NA,15,TRBV4-1,TRBJ2-6,NA,TGCGCCAGCAGCTCACAGTACTCTGGGGCCAACGTCCTGACTTTC,CASSSQYSGANVLTF
NA,14,TRBV28,TRBJ1-2,NA,TGTGCCAGCATGGTTAGTGTTTCTGGCTATGGCTACACCTTC,CASMVSVSGYGYTF
NA,16,TRBV28,TRBJ2-4,NA,TGTGCCAGCAGTGCCCCCCGGGGCAGGGGAAAAAACATTCAGTACTTC,CASSAPRGRGKNIQYF
TRBD1,16,TRBV5-1,TRBJ1-1,NA,TGCGCCAGCCGCCCGGGACAGGGGGTGGGCTACACTGAAGCTTTCTTT,CASRPGQGVGYTEAFF
NA,12,TRBV29-1,TRBJ1-1,NA,TGCAGCGCCTTAAAAGGGGCTGCCGAAGCTTTCTTT,CSALKGAAEAFF
TRBD1,16,TRBV11-3,TRBJ1-5,NA,TGTGCCAGCAGCTTAGGATTAGAGGGGGCGAATCAGCCCCAGCATTTT,CASSLGLEGANQPQHF